These T cell receptor beta chains were read from a single sample in a study of T cells in Graves' hyperthyroidism and ophthalmopathy. TCRdb processed the multiplex PCR reads anew with MiXCR; each CDR3 protein has one entry. The sample has 450,000 to 650,000 distinct CDR3 sequences, roughly 20% seen once; the top ten hold about a quarter. Sequenced sample: blood. These receptors all stem from a man aged 18 to 29 with Graves' hyperthyroidism. Both conserved end residues are part of each CDR3. The order of the fields is clone size, D gene, J gene, V gene, CDR3 DNA, CDR3 protein. The D gene is left open where the match is weak. The size entry is marked missing in some rows and otherwise reads once, few, many or a size class.

abundance: NA
d_gene: NA
j_gene: TRBJ2-6
v_gene: TRBV5-1
CDR3nt: TGCGCCAGCAGCTTGGATGGTGTCTCTGGGGCCAACGTCCTGACTTTC
CDR3aa: CASSLDGVSGANVLTF

abundance: many
d_gene: NA
j_gene: TRBJ2-7
v_gene: TRBV6-1
CDR3nt: TGTGCCAGCAGTGAAGCGCACCGTCCCCCCTACGAGCAGTACTTC
CDR3aa: CASSEAHRPPYEQYF

abundance: many
d_gene: TRBD1
j_gene: TRBJ1-2
v_gene: TRBV28
CDR3nt: TGTGCCAGCAGACCGGGACAGGGGGCCCCTAACTATGGCTACACCTTC
CDR3aa: CASRPGQGAPNYGYTF

abundance: many
d_gene: TRBD1
j_gene: TRBJ1-1
v_gene: TRBV25-1
CDR3nt: TGTGCCAGCAGTGTACCGGGACAGGAGAACACTGAAGCTTTCTTT
CDR3aa: CASSVPGQENTEAFF

abundance: NA
d_gene: NA
j_gene: TRBJ2-5
v_gene: TRBV3-1
CDR3nt: TGTGCCAGCAGCGGCGGACGGTTTAGGGCCCAGTACTTC
CDR3aa: CASSGGRFRAQYF

abundance: many
d_gene: NA
j_gene: TRBJ2-3
v_gene: TRBV6-1
CDR3nt: TGTGCCAGCAAGGGAATCACAGATACGCAGTATTTT
CDR3aa: CASKGITDTQYF

abundance: many
d_gene: NA
j_gene: TRBJ1-1
v_gene: TRBV7-2
CDR3nt: TGTGCCAGCAGTGTTAATGGGGTCGTGGGCCAGCTCCTTAACACTGAAGCTTTCTTT
CDR3aa: CASSVNGVVGQLLNTEAFF

abundance: many
d_gene: NA
j_gene: TRBJ1-1
v_gene: TRBV20-1
CDR3nt: TGCAGTGCTAGGGACTCAGCTGGTCTGAACACTGAAGCTTTCTTT
CDR3aa: CSARDSAGLNTEAFF

abundance: NA
d_gene: NA
j_gene: TRBJ2-6
v_gene: TRBV6-1
CDR3nt: TGTGCCACCGAACAGGGTTCTGGGGCCAACGTCCTGACTTTC
CDR3aa: CATEQGSGANVLTF

abundance: many
d_gene: NA
j_gene: TRBJ2-7
v_gene: TRBV5-6
CDR3nt: TGTGCCAGCAGCTTTAAAGGGAACGAGCAGTACTTC
CDR3aa: CASSFKGNEQYF

abundance: NA
d_gene: NA
j_gene: TRBJ1-1
v_gene: TRBV7-9
CDR3nt: TGTGCCAGCATCTTGTACACTGATGCTTTCTTT
CDR3aa: CASILYTDAFF

abundance: NA
d_gene: TRBD1
j_gene: TRBJ2-2
v_gene: TRBV12-3/TRBV12-4
CDR3nt: TGTGCCAGCAGTTTGGGACAGGTCATCGGCACCGGGGAGCTGTTTTTT
CDR3aa: CASSLGQVIGTGELFF

abundance: many
d_gene: TRBD1
j_gene: TRBJ1-1
v_gene: TRBV28
CDR3nt: TGTGCCAGCGGACAGGTGTTCATGAACACTGAAGCTTTCTTT
CDR3aa: CASGQVFMNTEAFF

abundance: many
d_gene: NA
j_gene: TRBJ1-2
v_gene: TRBV12-3/TRBV12-4
CDR3nt: TGTGCCAGCAGTTATACAGGCACTAACTATGGCTACACCTTC
CDR3aa: CASSYTGTNYGYTF

abundance: many
d_gene: NA
j_gene: TRBJ1-5
v_gene: TRBV28
CDR3nt: TGTGCCAGCAGTTTGGCGAGCAGAGAGGATCAGCCCCAGCATTTT
CDR3aa: CASSLASREDQPQHF

abundance: many
d_gene: NA
j_gene: TRBJ2-2
v_gene: TRBV20-1
CDR3nt: TGCAGTGCTAGCCATGTGGGGCGGGACACCGGGGAGCTGTTTTTT
CDR3aa: CSASHVGRDTGELFF

abundance: many
d_gene: NA
j_gene: TRBJ2-5
v_gene: TRBV6-1
CDR3nt: TGTGCCAGCAGTGAATGGCGTGGTTTCCCAGAGACCCAGTACTTC
CDR3aa: CASSEWRGFPETQYF

abundance: NA
d_gene: TRBD2
j_gene: TRBJ2-7
v_gene: TRBV2
CDR3nt: TGTGCCAGCCTACCGACTAGCGGGGGGATCGAGCAGTACTTC
CDR3aa: CASLPTSGGIEQYF

abundance: NA
d_gene: NA
j_gene: TRBJ1-1
v_gene: TRBV4-1
CDR3nt: TGCGCCAGCAGCCCCAAGAGGGGGAACACTGAAGCTTTCTTT
CDR3aa: CASSPKRGNTEAFF

abundance: many
d_gene: NA
j_gene: TRBJ1-2
v_gene: TRBV19
CDR3nt: TGTGCCAGTAGTATGTCGACCGCGACGCCCTATGGCTACACCTTC
CDR3aa: CASSMSTATPYGYTF

abundance: few
d_gene: NA
j_gene: TRBJ2-7
v_gene: TRBV20-1
CDR3nt: TGCAGTGCTAGGACGCAGGGGTACGAGCAGTACTTC
CDR3aa: CSARTQGYEQYF

abundance: NA
d_gene: TRBD1
j_gene: TRBJ2-2
v_gene: TRBV20-1
CDR3nt: TGCAGTGCTAGAGTCGGACAGGCGGGCACCGGGGAGCTGTTTTTT
CDR3aa: CSARVGQAGTGELFF

abundance: few
d_gene: TRBD1
j_gene: TRBJ2-7
v_gene: TRBV7-9
CDR3nt: TGTGCCAGCAGCCGAAGTACAGGGGGCTCGGAGCAGTACTTC
CDR3aa: CASSRSTGGSEQYF

abundance: NA
d_gene: NA
j_gene: TRBJ1-1
v_gene: TRBV18
CDR3nt: TGTGCCAGCTCATCGGGACCTACCGGGACTGAAGCTTTCTTT
CDR3aa: CASSSGPTGTEAFF

abundance: NA
d_gene: TRBD1
j_gene: TRBJ2-7
v_gene: TRBV30
CDR3nt: TGTGCCTGGAGTTGGGACAGCGAAACCTACGAGCAGTACTTC
CDR3aa: CAWSWDSETYEQYF

abundance: many
d_gene: TRBD1
j_gene: TRBJ2-7
v_gene: TRBV28
CDR3nt: TGTGCCAGCAGTCTAACTCAGGACAGGGTGGAGGGGGAGCAGTACTTC
CDR3aa: CASSLTQDRVEGEQYF